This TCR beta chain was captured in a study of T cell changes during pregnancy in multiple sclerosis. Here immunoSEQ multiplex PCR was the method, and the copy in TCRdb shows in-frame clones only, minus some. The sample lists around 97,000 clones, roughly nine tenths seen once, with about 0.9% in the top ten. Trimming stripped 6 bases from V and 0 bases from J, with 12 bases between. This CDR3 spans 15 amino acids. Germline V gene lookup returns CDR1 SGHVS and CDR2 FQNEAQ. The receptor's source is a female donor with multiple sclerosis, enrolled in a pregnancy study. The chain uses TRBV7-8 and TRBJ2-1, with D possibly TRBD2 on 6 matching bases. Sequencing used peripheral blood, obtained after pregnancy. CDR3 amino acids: CASRTGGSSYNEQFF. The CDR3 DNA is TGTGCCAGCAGAACCGGAGGGAGCTCCTACAATGAGCAGTTCTTC.